One and the same sample provided the 31 T cell receptor beta chains below, sequenced in a study of T cell clonotyping in hematopoietic cell transplantation (dated by TCRdb to about 2021). Library preparation used the immunoSEQ multiplex PCR assay. Sourced from immuneACCESS, this table was stored by TCRdb with only in-frame sequences that have V and J called. A share of the clones is absent; for the studies checked, an unresolved V gene accounts for under half, and the remainder has no known explanation. Within this sample are about 14,000 clones, with around 97% of them counted one time only. The ten largest clones add up to approximately 4.2% of the sample. Taken with the paper, the label for time point translates to: 30 days after allo-HCT. This specimen was peripheral blood mononuclear cells, taken 30 days after allogeneic stem cell transplant. All receptors come from a female patient aged 45-60 years who had an allogeneic stem cell transplant from an unrelated donor, so T cells may come from the graft donor. Some clones in this sample may be carry-over from other donors' samples.

This chain links TRBV2 with TRBJ1-1, with a tentative D call TRBD1 (6 bases). V dropped 7 bases and J dropped 4 bases, with 13 bases sitting between them. CDR1 is SNHLY and CDR2 is FYNNEI in the germline V gene. The CDR3 covers 13 residues. Here the CDR3 DNA reads TGTGCCAGCACGAGGGGGGTTGGCACTGAAGCTTTCTTT. Translation: CASTRGVGTEAFF.

The J gene is TRBJ1-3, the V gene TRBV4-1; D is undetermined. The germline gives CDR1 MGHRA, CDR2 YSYEKL. The CDR3 spans 12 residues. V was shortened by 3 bases and J by 4 bases, with 4 bases between the two germline ends. CDR3 sequence reads: CASSHGGNTIYF. The CDR3 region has the DNA TGCGCCAGCAGCCATGGGGGAAACACCATATATTTT.

V and J are TRBV5-1 and TRBJ2-5, with TRBD1 matching over 7 bases. Per the germline V gene, CDR1 is SGHRS and CDR2 is YFSETQ. This CDR3 region has 18 residues. V trimming: 3 bases; J trimming: 2 bases; junction bases outside the gene matches: 16. DNA for the CDR3: TGCGCCAGCAGCTCCGGGACAGTGGACTGGTGGGGTCAAGAGACCCAGTACTTC. Protein sequence: CASSSGTVDWWGQETQYF.

The CDR3 coding sequence is TGTGCCTGGAGCAAGGGACTAGCGGGGAATGAGCAGTTCTTC. Translating gives CAWSKGLAGNEQFF. V gene TRBV30 combines with J gene TRBJ2-1; the match to TRBD2 covers 13 bases. Germline CDR1 GTSNPN, CDR2 SVGIG (reference sequence). CDR3 length: 14 residues. V gave up 3 bases and J gave up 7 bases; unmatched junction bases: 3.

The V gene is TRBV6-6, the J gene TRBJ2-1, with TRBD1 matching over 10 bases. V gave up 5 bases and J gave up 7 bases; unmatched junction bases: 8. The germline V gene has CDR1 MNHNY and CDR2 SVGAGI (reference sequence). CDR3 length equals 15 residues. The DNA for the CDR3 is TGTGCCAGCAGTCGGCCGGGACAGGGGACGAATGAGCAGTTCTTC. Encoded protein: CASSRPGQGTNEQFF.

The chain is built from TRBV7-9 and TRBJ1-1, with TRBD1 matching 11 bases. This CDR3 comprises 16 residues. V shed 1 base, J shed 4 bases, and the junction held 5 bases outside the gene matches. Germline CDR1 SEHNR, CDR2 FQNEAQ (reference sequence). CDR3 sequence: CASSLGSGTGGTEAFF. In DNA, the CDR3 is TGTGCCAGCAGCTTAGGAAGCGGGACAGGGGGCACTGAAGCTTTCTTT.

This clone was found once. The CDR3 DNA reads as TGTGCCAGCAGTTTGGACAGGTTTGGCTACACCTTC. The encoded protein is CASSLDRFGYTF. The chain is built from TRBV28 and TRBJ1-2; 7 bases are shared with TRBD1. The trim removed 3 bases at V and 7 bases at J, leaving 2 bases unmatched. Per the germline V gene, CDR1 is MDHEN and CDR2 is SYDVKM. CDR3 length equals 12 residues.

The CDR3 spells CAWSIGQGSNQPQHF. The CDR3 coding sequence is TGTGCCTGGAGTATAGGACAGGGGAGCAATCAGCCCCAGCATTTT. The J gene is TRBJ1-5, the V gene TRBV30; 9 nucleotides align to TRBD1. The CDR3 covers 15 residues. Per germline, CDR1 GTSNPN and CDR2 SVGIG (reference sequence). V shed 2 bases, J shed 1 base, and the junction held 3 bases outside the gene matches.

This chain uses TRBV7-3 with TRBJ2-1; TRBD1 or TRBD2 may be the D gene (7 bases each). The CDR3 runs to 16 residues. Trimming left V 5 bases short and J 0 bases short, with 14 bases between. Germline loops: CDR1 SGHTA, CDR2 FQGTGA. CDR3 protein: CASSPRGGSSYNEQFF. The CDR3 DNA sequence: TGTGCCAGCAGCCCCAGGGGGGGGAGCTCCTACAATGAGCAGTTCTTC.

This chain joins TRBV30 and TRBJ1-5, with TRBD1 matching over 9 bases. V trimming: 0 bases; J trimming: 5 bases; junction bases outside the gene matches: 8. The germline V gene has CDR1 GTSNPN and CDR2 SVGIG (reference sequence). The CDR3 contains 16 residues. The CDR3 coding sequence is TGTGCCTGGAGTGTTAGGGGACAGGGAAATTATCAGCCCCAGCATTTT. It encodes CAWSVRGQGNYQPQHF.

V and J are TRBV28 and TRBJ1-2; D is ambiguous. V lost 7 bases to trimming and J lost 4 bases, with 10 bases between them. Germline-derived CDR1 and CDR2 are MDHEN and SYDVKM. The CDR3 has 12 amino acids. The CDR3 DNA reads TGTGCCAGCATAGGCAGATCCTATGGCTACACCTTC. It yields the protein CASIGRSYGYTF.

This chain joins TRBV10-2 and TRBJ1-5; D call uncertain. Trimming cost V 8 bases and J 4 bases, with 18 bases left between them. In germline, CDR1 is WSHSY, CDR2 SAAADI. The CDR3 loop spans 15 amino acids. CDR3 nucleotide sequence: TGCGCCAGCGCGCAGAGGGAACAGAGTAATCAGCCCCAGCATTTT. Residues: CASAQREQSNQPQHF.

The rearrangement uses TRBV2 and TRBJ1-2; 9 bases are a match to TRBD1. The CDR3 totals 17 residues. J lost 1 base, V lost 4 bases, and 10 bases had no gene match. Germline V lookup: CDR1 SNHLY, CDR2 FYNNEI. The CDR3 DNA reads as TGTGCCAGCAGTGTATCCGCGACAGGGGGTTATAACTATGGCTACACCTTC. Its protein is CASSVSATGGYNYGYTF.

This chain uses TRBV27 with TRBJ1-2, with 11 bases that match TRBD1. The germline V gene encodes CDR1 MNHEY and CDR2 SMNVEV (reference sequence). Germline trimming cut 6 bases from V and 4 bases from J; bases unmatched to any gene: 4. This CDR3 contains 14 residues. CDR3 sequence (DNA): TGTGCCAGCAGACGGACAGGGGGCACCTATGGCTACACCTTC. It yields the protein CASRRTGGTYGYTF.

This clone was seen once. The chain uses TRBV7-6 and TRBJ2-1, with TRBD1 matching 7 bases. The germline V gene encodes CDR1 SGHVS and CDR2 FNYEAQ. The J segment lost 5 bases and the V segment lost 1 base, leaving 14 bases of the junction unmatched. CDR3 length equals 18 residues. This chain's CDR3 is CASSLEGAGIIPNNEQFF. The DNA for the CDR3 is TGTGCCAGCAGCTTAGAGGGGGCAGGGATCATTCCCAACAATGAGCAGTTCTTC.

The rearrangement links TRBV19 to TRBJ2-7; TRBD1 is a possible D gene (5 bases). The V gene's germline CDR1 is LNHDA and CDR2 SQIVND (reference sequence). The germline V and J ends were trimmed by 5 bases and 0 bases, with 11 bases remaining between them. This CDR3 has 14 residues. As DNA, the CDR3 is TGTGCCAGTAGTGGAACAGGAACCTCCTACGAGCAGTACTTC. Its protein product is CASSGTGTSYEQYF.

This chain connects TRBV6-5 to TRBJ1-1; 7 bases match TRBD1. V shed 2 bases and J 7 bases; nucleotides not matched to a gene: 7. The V gene's germline CDR1 is MNHEY and CDR2 SVGAGI. The CDR3 has 14 residues. This chain's CDR3 is CASSYTTGRVEAFF. CDR3 nucleotide sequence: TGTGCCAGCAGTTACACGACAGGGCGAGTTGAAGCTTTCTTT.

The chain recombines TRBV9 with TRBJ2-1; 8 bases align to TRBD2. Per germline, CDR1 SGDLS and CDR2 YYNGEE. This CDR3 is built from 15 residues. Trimming took 7 bases from V and 8 from J; bases not matched to a gene: 14. In DNA form, the CDR3 reads TGTGCCAGCCGGCCACCGGGACTAGTCTTCGATGAGCAGTTCTTC. Protein product: CASRPPGLVFDEQFF.

This clone appeared a few times. V gene TRBV7-9 combines with J gene TRBJ2-7; D is unclear. Germline CDR1 reads SEHNR; CDR2 reads FQNEAQ (reference sequence). V gave up 2 bases and J gave up 2 bases, with 7 bases separating them. The CDR3 extends over 13 amino acids. The CDR3 loop reads CASSLRTPYEQYF. Here the CDR3 DNA reads TGTGCCAGCAGCTTACGGACCCCCTACGAGCAGTACTTC.

This chain uses TRBV4-1 with TRBJ2-7; 8 bases match TRBD1. The CDR3 is made up of 16 amino acids. The trim removed 3 bases at V and 0 bases at J, leaving 7 bases unmatched. Germline lookup yields CDR1 MGHRA and CDR2 YSYEKL. The CDR3 protein is CASSHPDRARSYEQYF. DNA of the CDR3: TGCGCCAGCAGCCACCCGGACAGGGCCCGCTCCTACGAGCAGTACTTC.

The V and J genes are TRBV11-2 and TRBJ1-3; D not resolved. The V end lost 5 bases, the J end lost 0 bases, and 17 bases lay between the germline ends. The CDR3 has 17 residues. In germline, CDR1 is SGHAT, CDR2 FQNNGV. CDR3 region: CASSTKGRWNSGNTIYF. The DNA of the CDR3 is TGTGCCAGCAGCACGAAAGGACGGTGGAACTCTGGAAACACCATATATTTT.

The chain employs TRBV18 and TRBJ1-5; TRBD1 agrees at 7 bases. Germline assignment: CDR1 KGHSH and CDR2 LQKENI. The CDR3 contains 13 residues. V was clipped by 6 bases and J by 4 bases; unmatched bases: 3. The CDR3 DNA sequence: TGTGCCAGCTCCCAGGGGGGAAATCAGCCCCAGCATTTT. Protein: CASSQGGNQPQHF.

The V call is TRBV19, the J call TRBJ1-1; 10 positions agree with TRBD1. Losses at the gene ends were 8 bases for V and 4 bases for J; bases not matched to a gene: 10. Germline CDR1 is LNHDA and CDR2 is SQIVND (reference sequence). This CDR3 region has 15 residues. CDR3 region: CASRTSRDRGTEAFF. The CDR3, as DNA: TGTGCCAGTCGTACCTCCCGGGACAGGGGCACTGAAGCTTTCTTT.

V and J are TRBV5-6 and TRBJ1-1; perhaps TRBD1 as D (6 bases). The CDR3 is 16 residues long. The V gene lost 2 bases and the J gene lost 2 bases, with 16 bases spanning the gap. Germline CDR1 SGHDT, CDR2 YYEEEE. CDR3 region: CASSLRGGTTNTEAFF. The CDR3 region has the DNA TGTGCCAGCAGCTTACGAGGGGGGACAACTAACACTGAAGCTTTCTTT.

The chain joins TRBV6-5 to TRBJ1-1; 7 bases are a match to TRBD1. This CDR3 is built from 14 residues. Unmatched junction bases numbered 10, after V lost 6 bases and J lost 6 bases. The germline CDR1 and CDR2 sequences are MNHEY and SVGAGI. The DNA for the CDR3 is TGTGCCAGCAGGCCGTCACAGGGGTTCGCTGAAGCTTTCTTT. It specifies CASRPSQGFAEAFF.

V is TRBV2 and J is TRBJ2-1; the D is unclear. V was cut by 8 bases and J by 6 bases, with 5 bases left in between. The length of the CDR3 is 10 residues. Germline-derived CDR1 and CDR2 are SNHLY and FYNNEI. The CDR3 coding sequence is TGTGCCAGCGGGCCCAATGAGCAGTTCTTC. Protein sequence: CASGPNEQFF. The whole variable domain, remainder taken from reference TRBV2 and TRBJ2-1, is EPEVTQTPSHQVTQMGQEVILRCVPISNHLYFYWYRQILGQKVEFLVSFYNNEISEKSEIFDDQFSVERPDGSNFTLKIRSTKLEDSAMYFCASGPNEQFFGPGTRLTVL.

Only one count was recorded for this clone. V gene TRBV19 combines with J gene TRBJ1-2; 7 bases fit TRBD1. The CDR3 runs 13 residues. The V gene end was trimmed by 8 bases and the J gene end by 4 bases; junction bases not matched to a gene: 7. Germline V gene data show CDR1 as LNHDA and CDR2 as SQIVND (reference sequence). The CDR3 sequence is CASLKTGPYGYTF. CDR3 bases: TGTGCCAGTTTAAAGACAGGGCCCTATGGCTACACCTTC.

V is TRBV6-5 and J is TRBJ2-2; D possibly uses TRBD1 or TRBD2 (5 bases each). The V and J ends lost 4 bases and 4 bases respectively, with 10 bases between them. CDR3 length: 14 amino acids. The germline gives CDR1 MNHEY, CDR2 SVGAGI. CDR3 bases: TGTGCCAGCAGTTGGGAGAGGGGCACCGGGGAGCTGTTTTTT. It is translated as CASSWERGTGELFF.

The chain has TRBV11-3 and TRBJ2-1; no reliable D call. The length of the CDR3 is 12 residues. Trimming shortened V by 2 bases and J by 6 bases, and 5 bases separated the two germline ends. Germline-derived CDR1 and CDR2 are SGHNT and YENEEA. The CDR3 DNA reads TGTGCCAGCAGCTTACTTGGCAATGAGCAGTTCTTC. Its translation: CASSLLGNEQFF.

The chain combines TRBV29-1 with TRBJ1-1, with 9 bases aligning to TRBD1. The CDR3 contains 13 residues. The V gene end was trimmed by 7 bases and the J gene end by 5 bases; junction bases not matched to a gene: 8. Per germline, CDR1 SQVTM and CDR2 ANQGSEA. The CDR3 DNA reads TGCAGCGCACCGACAGGGGGAGGAACTGAAGCTTTCTTT. This gives the protein CSAPTGGGTEAFF.

This clone occurred once. The chain has TRBV2 and TRBJ1-1, with D perhaps matching TRBD1 (5 bases). The ends were cut back, 7 bases at V and 6 bases at J, with 24 bases in the middle. This CDR3 comprises 16 residues. From germline, CDR1 is SNHLY and CDR2 FYNNEI. CDR3 coding DNA: TGTGCCAGCACCTCGGAGGGTCCCTCCCGGGGGTCTGAAGCTTTCTTT. It encodes CASTSEGPSRGSEAFF.